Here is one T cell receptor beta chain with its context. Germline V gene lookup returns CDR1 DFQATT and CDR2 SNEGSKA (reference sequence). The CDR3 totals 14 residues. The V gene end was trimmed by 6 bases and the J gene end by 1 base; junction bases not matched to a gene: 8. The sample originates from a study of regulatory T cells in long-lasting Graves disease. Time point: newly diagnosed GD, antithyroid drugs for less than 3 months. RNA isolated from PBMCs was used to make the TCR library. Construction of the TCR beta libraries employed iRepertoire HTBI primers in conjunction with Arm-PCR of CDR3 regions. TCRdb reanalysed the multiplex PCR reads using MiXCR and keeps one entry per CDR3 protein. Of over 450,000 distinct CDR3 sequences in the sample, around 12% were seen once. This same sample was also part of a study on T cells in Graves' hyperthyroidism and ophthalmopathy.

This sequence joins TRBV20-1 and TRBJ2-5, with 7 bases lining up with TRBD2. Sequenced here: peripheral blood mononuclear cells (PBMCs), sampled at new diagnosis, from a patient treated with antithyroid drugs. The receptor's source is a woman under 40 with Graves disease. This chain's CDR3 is CSALSGIFQETQYF. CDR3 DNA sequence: TGCAGTGCCTTGAGCGGGATATTCCAAGAGACCCAGTACTTC.